This TCR beta chain was found in a study of T cells in Graves' hyperthyroidism and ophthalmopathy. The CDR3 is 14 amino acids. With 2 bases removed from V and 0 bases from J, the gap between germline ends came to 7 bases. Germline CDR1 is KGHSH and CDR2 is LQKENI. In this sample, this clonotype turned up a few times. RNA transcripts yielded amplified TCR beta CDR3 regions. During a first-round RT-PCR of the TCR CDR3, the HTBI primer set was used. Using its own MiXCR run on the multiplex PCR reads, TCRdb lists one record per CDR3 protein. The sample shows 540,000 or so distinct CDR3 sequences, about a sixth of them seen only once. From more than 9 ml of fresh peripheral blood, PBMCs were isolated.

This chain links TRBV18 with TRBJ2-5, with D uncertain. The sample taken for sequencing was blood. The receptor was derived from a woman in her thirties with Graves' hyperthyroidism. CDR3 in amino acids: CASSPWTYQETQYF. The CDR3 bases are TGTGCCAGCTCACCATGGACGTACCAAGAGACCCAGTACTTC.